These T cell receptor beta chains were read from a single sample in a study of blood T cell repertoires in COVID-19. Data came from immunoSEQ multiplex PCR; TCRdb stores just in-frame clones and leaves some out. Of hundreds of thousands of clones in the sample, about 89% are singletons; the top ten hold about 4.5%. Material: peripheral blood. The receptors were gathered from a woman aged 25 to 39 with acute or convalescent COVID-19. The CDR3 runs from the conserved cysteine through the conserved F or W.

CDR3	J	V	length
CASSQGRSQRYGYTF	TRBJ1-2	TRBV4-2	15
CASSESITGAGELFF	TRBJ2-2	TRBV6-1	15
CASSKDRFYSPLHF	TRBJ1-6	TRBV21-1	14
CASSQLAGTKNIQYF	TRBJ2-4	TRBV28	15
CASSRIGGSNQPQHF	TRBJ1-5	TRBV10-2	15
CASSLRDRGDGGELFF	TRBJ2-2	TRBV4-1	16
CATKGQGANVLTF	TRBJ2-6	TRBV6-5	13
CASSERRANTGELFF	TRBJ2-2	TRBV10-2	15
CASRLGTANSPLHF	TRBJ1-6	TRBV19	14
CASSNSYEQYF	TRBJ2-7	TRBV19	11
CASSGGLASAGEQFF	TRBJ2-1	TRBV2	15
CASSEWGGTNEKLFF	TRBJ1-4	TRBV10-2	15
CASSLHKGGGSSSTDTQYF	TRBJ2-3	TRBV3-1/TRBV3-2	19
CSVWDRANYGYTF	TRBJ1-2	TRBV29-1	13
CASVRVGGYSNQPQHF	TRBJ1-5	TRBV28	16
CATSETPNTGELFF	TRBJ2-2	TRBV15	14
CSASRDRGLTDTQYF	TRBJ2-3	TRBV20-1	15
CASSLAGLSGNTIYF	TRBJ1-3	TRBV5-4	15
CSAVDSQAYEQYF	TRBJ2-7	TRBV29-1	13
CASKDPGTVVSGANVLTF	TRBJ2-6	TRBV5-1	18
CASRVQGQRGGTEAFF	TRBJ1-1	TRBV19	16
CASSLGAGRVADTQYF	TRBJ2-3	TRBV7-2	16
CASSPHSGVIQETQYF	TRBJ2-5	TRBV9	16
CASSPDRGGNQPQHF	TRBJ1-5	TRBV18	15
CASGSYEQYF	TRBJ2-7	TRBV6-5	10
CASSYGQSSYNSPLHF	TRBJ1-6	TRBV5-1	16
CASSFLSRLPHNEQFF	TRBJ2-1	TRBV28	16
CASSQGVTTGELFF	TRBJ2-2	TRBV14	14
CASSATSLGTQYF	TRBJ2-3	TRBV10-1	13
CASSFRTGGGTDTQYF	TRBJ2-3	TRBV5-1	16
CASSLDRTGPGGYTF	TRBJ1-2	TRBV5-4	15
CASSKGVAGGFIGNNEQFF	TRBJ2-1	TRBV21-1	19
CASSAWTGPYEQYF	TRBJ2-7	TRBV7-2	14
CASSRDRGAGGANVLTF	TRBJ2-6	TRBV27	17
CASDEGSGTGSTDTQYF	TRBJ2-3	TRBV25-1	17
CASSLGGQIRGYTF	TRBJ1-2	TRBV5-5	14
CSVAPGNIQYF	TRBJ2-4	TRBV20-1	11
CASSLQFEGTIQETQYF	TRBJ2-5	TRBV5-6	17
CASRRNAGGSYEQYF	TRBJ2-7	TRBV7-9	15
CASSLLGTLPDSGNTIYF	TRBJ1-3	TRBV7-9	18
CASSVGLAGTNTGELFF	TRBJ2-2	TRBV2	17
CASSYPGQIFSYEQYF	TRBJ2-7	TRBV6-8	16
CASSTGARGTEAFF	TRBJ1-1	TRBV9	14
CASSLGGSTDTQYF	TRBJ2-3	TRBV5-1	14
CAWSKLAGGNIQETQYF	TRBJ2-5	TRBV30	17
CSASTGHINSPLHF	TRBJ1-6	TRBV20-1	14
CASTESLEQFF	TRBJ2-1	TRBV21-1	11
CASSIGRRDKNTEAFF	TRBJ1-1	TRBV19	16
CSVYPSGVDYNEQFF	TRBJ2-1	TRBV29-1	15
CASSPPVGTATRENTIYF	TRBJ1-3	TRBV18	18
CASQGQGNSPLHF	TRBJ1-6	TRBV6-5	13
CASSYFGGGLFF	TRBJ1-4	TRBV6-2/TRBV6-3	12
CASGTGPGQPQHF	TRBJ1-5	TRBV2	13
CASSLTGGDTEAFF	TRBJ1-1	TRBV5-5	14
CASKGGLRRELFF	TRBJ2-2	TRBV12-3/TRBV12-4	13